The sequence of this T cell receptor beta chain was determined in a study of somatic mutations in cytotoxic T cells in rheumatoid arthritis. Broader study findings: A rise in CD8+ clonality with age was seen in rheumatoid arthritis patients but not in healthy controls. Exceedance of 20% of CD8+ cells by the largest CD8+ clone occurred in 8 of 65 patients.

Remarks on this clone: Its antigen is not identified.

Trimming took 6 bases from V and 0 from J, leaving 15 bases between them. CDR3 length: 15 amino acids. Germline V lookup: CDR1 MNHEY, CDR2 SMNVEV (reference sequence). Method: immunoSEQ multiplex PCR; TCRdb's copy keeps in-frame clones and lacks some. The repertoire includes around 12,000 clones, 80% of them detected once, and 13% to 15% sits in the top ten. The chain joins TRBV27 to TRBJ2-7; a weak D match, TRBD2 (5 bases). The sample comprised CD8+ T cells sorted from blood. The sequence was collected from a man aged 45 to 65 in good health. Written as DNA, the CDR3 is TGTGCCAGCAGCGGTCCCGAGGGCAACTCCTACGAGCAGTACTTC. Translating it yields CASSGPEGNSYEQYF.